These 5 T cell receptor beta chains were all obtained from the same sample, sequenced in a study of shared clonotypes between healthy human individuals. CD45RO-negative, CCR7-selected cells formed the naive CD8 fraction, which excluded terminally differentiated effector memory CD45RA+ cells. Method: immunoSEQ multiplex PCR; TCRdb's copy keeps in-frame clones and lacks some. Of some 2,000,000 clones listed, approximately 94% are singletons. Sequenced input: naive CD8+ T cells sorted from blood. The receptors come from a man aged 18 to 29 in good health.

This sequence joins TRBV30 and TRBJ2-7, with D perhaps TRBD1 (6 bases). CDR1 and CDR2 from the germline V gene are GTSNPN and SVGIG (reference sequence). The CDR3 sequence is 13 residues long. Trimming took off 2 bases at V and 6 bases at J, with 14 bases between the two ends. CDR3 coding DNA: TGTGCCTGGAGTTCGGGACATCGAGCCGAGCAGTACTTC. Protein sequence: CAWSSGHRAEQYF. The whole variable domain, remainder taken from reference TRBV30 and TRBJ2-7, is SQTIHQWPATLVQPVGSPLSLECTVEGTSNPNLYWYRQAAGRGLQLLFYSVGIGQISSEVPQNLSASRPQDRQFILSSKKLLLSDSGFYLCAWSSGHRAEQYFGPGTRLTVT.

The rearrangement links TRBV2 to TRBJ2-2; D not resolved. The germline V gene encodes CDR1 SNHLY and CDR2 FYNNEI. Trimming removed 4 bases at V and 0 bases at J, with 12 bases between. The CDR3 has 16 residues. The CDR3 coding sequence is TGTGCCAGCAGTGTCGAAGGCCCCGCGAACACCGGGGAGCTGTTTTTT. The encoded protein is CASSVEGPANTGELFF.

V usage is TRBV6-5 and J usage is TRBJ2-7, with D unclear. V lost 0 bases and J 2 bases, leaving 11 bases between the germline ends. CDR1 is MNHEY, CDR2 SVGAGI, per germline. The CDR3 contains 15 residues. Here the CDR3 DNA reads TGTGCCAGCAGTTACTCCCTGGGCGGAACCTACGAGCAGTACTTC. Encoded protein: CASSYSLGGTYEQYF.

This chain uses TRBV7-2 with TRBJ1-2; perhaps TRBD1 as D (5 bases). The V gene's germline CDR1 is SGHTA and CDR2 FQGNSA. The CDR3 totals 17 residues. The V and J ends lost 2 bases and 6 bases respectively, with 22 bases between them. As DNA, the CDR3 is TGTGCCAGCAGCTTATGGGGTGGGACCCAATCAAACGATGGCTACACCTTC. As protein: CASSLWGGTQSNDGYTF.

The chain uses TRBV4-3 and TRBJ2-7, with D perhaps matching TRBD2 (7 bases). V was pared by 0 bases and J by 1 base, with 16 bases between. The CDR3 runs to 17 residues. Germline lookup yields CDR1 LGHNA and CDR2 YSLEER. The CDR3 protein is CASSQDGGGGGSYEQYF. Written as DNA, the CDR3 is TGCGCCAGCAGCCAAGATGGGGGGGGCGGAGGGTCCTACGAGCAGTACTTC.